Listed below are T cell receptor beta chains from one sample, sequenced in a study of cytomegalovirus exposure and HLA in healthy donors. Only in-frame clones appear in the TCRdb table, and some are missing; sequencing was by immunoSEQ multiplex PCR. Found here are 160,000 or so clones, 70% to 80% of them singletons; the top ten hold 1.4%. The sequenced sample consisted of PBMCs. These receptors were obtained from a male donor in good health and CMV-seronegative. The CDR3 runs from the conserved cysteine through the conserved F or W. Fields, in order: J gene, D gene, clone size, V gene, CDR3 protein, CDR3 DNA. A D gene is named only where the DNA matches it firmly. Size tells how often a clone was seen (once, few, many) or the class of an expanded clone, and some rows leave it out.

TRBJ1-1,TRBD1,NA,TRBV7-8,CASSSTGVTSEAFF,TGTGCCAGCAGCTCGACAGGGGTTACTTCTGAAGCTTTCTTT
TRBJ2-1,NA,NA,TRBV6-6,CASNRDNEQFF,TGTGCCAGCAACCGGGACAATGAGCAGTTCTTC
TRBJ1-5,NA,NA,TRBV5-1,CASSIGTQNQPQHF,TGCGCCAGCAGCATTGGGACACAGAATCAGCCCCAGCATTTT
TRBJ1-3,NA,NA,TRBV15,CATSRDHFSGNTIYF,TGTGCCACCAGCAGAGATCATTTCTCTGGAAACACCATATATTTT
TRBJ2-5,TRBD2,NA,TRBV5-4,CASSGEGLLQETQYF,TGTGCCAGCAGCGGGGAGGGACTACTTCAAGAGACCCAGTACTTC
TRBJ2-7,TRBD2,once,TRBV7-2,CASSQLAGGTAYEQYF,TGTGCCAGCAGCCAACTAGCGGGAGGTACAGCCTACGAGCAGTACTTC
TRBJ2-5,NA,once,TRBV7-2,CASTLWGGETQYF,TGTGCCAGCACCCTTTGGGGGGGCGAGACCCAGTACTTC
TRBJ2-1,NA,NA,TRBV19,CASTLVAWSEQFF,TGTGCCAGTACCCTGGTAGCGTGGAGTGAGCAGTTCTTC
TRBJ1-2,NA,few,TRBV19,CASSIGVNYGYTF,TGTGCCAGTAGTATCGGGGTCAACTATGGCTACACCTTC
TRBJ2-5,TRBD1,NA,TRBV6-1,CASLLTGGETQYF,TGTGCCAGCTTGCTTACAGGGGGGGAGACCCAGTACTTC
TRBJ2-7,NA,few,TRBV4-1,CASSQDRGVEQYF,TGCGCCAGCAGCCAAGATCGAGGCGTCGAGCAGTACTTC
TRBJ2-7,TRBD1,NA,TRBV29-1,CSVRFRDRAYEQYF,TGCAGCGTTCGTTTCCGGGACAGGGCTTACGAGCAGTACTTC
TRBJ1-1,NA,NA,TRBV12-5,CASGLSTGSWRVEAFF,TGTGCTAGTGGTTTGTCGACAGGCAGCTGGCGGGTTGAAGCTTTCTTT
TRBJ2-1,TRBD2,few,TRBV5-1,CASSSEGAGGLLRNEQFF,TGCGCCAGCAGCTCTGAGGGAGCGGGGGGTCTTTTAAGAAATGAGCAGTTCTTC
TRBJ2-3,TRBD1,NA,TRBV7-3,CASSRFGQESTDTQYF,TGTGCCAGCAGCCGCTTTGGACAGGAGAGCACAGATACGCAGTATTTT
TRBJ1-4,NA,few,TRBV7-9,CASSPAVGANEKLFF,TGTGCCAGCAGCCCCGCGGTAGGGGCTAATGAAAAACTGTTTTTT
TRBJ1-5,NA,few,TRBV19,CASSIRSGNQPQHF,TGTGCCAGTAGTATACGGTCCGGTAATCAGCCCCAGCATTTT
TRBJ1-2,NA,NA,TRBV12-5,CASGLPQGGGYTF,TGTGCTAGTGGTTTGCCTCAGGGCGGCGGCTACACCTTC
TRBJ2-1,NA,NA,TRBV7-3,CASSPDGHYNEQFF,TGTGCCAGCAGCCCCGACGGACACTACAATGAGCAGTTCTTC
TRBJ2-2,TRBD2,NA,TRBV4-1,CASSQAWGGRVNTGELFF,TGCGCCAGCAGCCAAGCTTGGGGAGGGAGGGTGAACACCGGGGAGCTGTTTTTT
TRBJ1-1,NA,NA,TRBV19,CASSRNLETGNTEAFF,TGTGCCAGTAGTAGAAACCTAGAGACAGGGAACACTGAAGCTTTCTTT
TRBJ1-2,TRBD1,few,TRBV6-6,CASSPPGQGSQTF,TGTGCCAGCAGTCCGCCGGGACAGGGAAGCCAAACCTTC
TRBJ2-7,NA,once,TRBV11-3,CASSLEQGYEQYF,TGTGCCAGCAGCTTGGAACAGGGCTACGAGCAGTACTTC
TRBJ2-1,TRBD2,NA,TRBV28,CASSPGGSYNEQFF,TGTGCCAGCAGTCCCGGGGGGTCCTACAATGAGCAGTTCTTC
TRBJ1-2,TRBD1,NA,TRBV28,CASSSRRDRGLSNYGYAF,TGTGCCAGCAGTTCGAGAAGGGACAGGGGGCTCTCTAACTATGGCTACGCCTTC
TRBJ2-1,TRBD1,NA,TRBV19,CASSRTGEVEQFF,TGTGCCAGTTCCCGGACAGGGGAAGTTGAGCAGTTCTTC
TRBJ1-4,NA,NA,TRBV27,CASSLSGATNEKLFF,TGTGCCAGCAGTTTATCAGGAGCAACTAATGAAAAACTGTTTTTT